This TCR beta chain was sequenced in a study of T cells in Graves' hyperthyroidism and ophthalmopathy. Background on the study: Peripheral blood was acquired at first diagnosis, ahead of any therapy whatsoever. General study results and limits: Blood also carried most thyroid clonotypes expanded above 0.001.

Patients between 18 and 65 years old had hyperthyroidism, newly diagnosed and lasting under 2 months. Researchers barred patients who had uncontrolled infection, other autoimmune disease, pregnancy or lactation. This clonotype has only a few counts. Its antigen is currently unknown. CDR1 is SGHRS, CDR2 YFSETQ, per germline. Trimming shortened V by 0 bases and J by 4 bases, and 12 bases separated the two germline ends. The CDR3 loop spans 15 amino acids. Regions amplified from RNA transcripts were the TCR beta CDR3 regions. The HTBI primer set was used in a first-round RT-PCR of the TCR CDR3. TCRdb re-called the multiplex PCR reads with MiXCR, one entry per CDR3 protein. This sample has around 450,000 distinct CDR3 sequences, with about a sixth found just once.

This sequence was found in a woman younger than 35 with Graves' hyperthyroidism. The rearrangement joins TRBV5-1 to TRBJ2-3; D unresolved. The sequenced material came from blood. CDR3 residues: CASSLVGARSDTQYF. CDR3 in DNA: TGCGCCAGCAGCTTGGTAGGTGCGAGATCAGATACGCAGTATTTT.